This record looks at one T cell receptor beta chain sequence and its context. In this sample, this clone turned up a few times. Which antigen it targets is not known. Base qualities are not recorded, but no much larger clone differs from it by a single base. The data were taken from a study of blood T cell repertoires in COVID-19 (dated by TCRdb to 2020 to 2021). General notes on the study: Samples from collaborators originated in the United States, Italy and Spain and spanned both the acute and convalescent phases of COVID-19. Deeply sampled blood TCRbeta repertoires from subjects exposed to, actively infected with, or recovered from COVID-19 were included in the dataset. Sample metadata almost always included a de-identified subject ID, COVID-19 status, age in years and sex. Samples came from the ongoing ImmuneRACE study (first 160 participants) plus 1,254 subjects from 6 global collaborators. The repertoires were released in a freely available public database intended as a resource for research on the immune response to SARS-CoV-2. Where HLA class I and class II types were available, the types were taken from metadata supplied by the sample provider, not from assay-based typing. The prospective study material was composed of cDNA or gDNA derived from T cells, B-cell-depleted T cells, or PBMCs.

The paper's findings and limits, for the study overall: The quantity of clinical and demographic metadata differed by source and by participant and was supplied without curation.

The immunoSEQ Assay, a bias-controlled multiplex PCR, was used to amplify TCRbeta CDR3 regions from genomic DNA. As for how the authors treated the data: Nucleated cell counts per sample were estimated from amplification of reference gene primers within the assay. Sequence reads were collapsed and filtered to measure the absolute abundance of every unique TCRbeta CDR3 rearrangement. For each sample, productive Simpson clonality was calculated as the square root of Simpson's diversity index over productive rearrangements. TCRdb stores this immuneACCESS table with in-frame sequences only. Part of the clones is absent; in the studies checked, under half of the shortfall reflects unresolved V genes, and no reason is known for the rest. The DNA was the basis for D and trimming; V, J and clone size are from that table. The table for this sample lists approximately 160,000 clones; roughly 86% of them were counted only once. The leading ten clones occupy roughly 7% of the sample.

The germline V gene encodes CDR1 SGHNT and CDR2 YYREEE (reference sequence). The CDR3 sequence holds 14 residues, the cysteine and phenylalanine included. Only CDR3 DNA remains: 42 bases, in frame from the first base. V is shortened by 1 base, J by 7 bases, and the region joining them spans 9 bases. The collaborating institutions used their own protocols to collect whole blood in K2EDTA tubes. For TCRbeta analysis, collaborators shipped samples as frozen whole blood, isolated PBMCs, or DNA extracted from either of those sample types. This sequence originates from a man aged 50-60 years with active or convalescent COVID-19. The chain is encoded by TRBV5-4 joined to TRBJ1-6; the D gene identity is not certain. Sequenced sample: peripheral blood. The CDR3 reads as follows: CASSLREYNSPLHF. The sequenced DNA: TGTGCCAGCAGCTTGCGGGAATACAATTCACCCCTCCACTTT.